One and the same sample provided the 11 T cell receptor beta chains below, sequenced in a study of shared clonotypes between healthy human individuals. Clones were sequenced by immunoSEQ multiplex PCR, and TCRdb holds only the in-frame ones, with some missing. The sample consists of under 1,900,000 clones, less than 99% of them appearing once. Sequencing used naive CD4+ T cells sorted from blood. Regarding subset: CD45RA+ positively selected. These receptors all stem from a man in his thirties or forties in good health.

The V and J genes are TRBV11-3 and TRBJ2-3; 10 nucleotides align to TRBD2. Germline CDR1 SGHNT, CDR2 YENEEA. The CDR3 extends over 17 amino acids. V was clipped by 0 bases and J by 6 bases; unmatched bases: 9. The CDR3, as DNA: TGTGCCAGCAGCTTAGATCAGCGGGAGGGCCGTGGGGATACGCAGTATTTT. It yields the protein CASSLDQREGRGDTQYF.

The chain couples TRBV2 to TRBJ2-7; D ambiguous. Trimming pared 6 bases from V and 4 bases from J, leaving 10 bases between. The CDR3 runs 12 residues. Germline CDR1 SNHLY, CDR2 FYNNEI. CDR3 DNA sequence: TGTGCCAGCAGGGGAACAAGTTACGAGCAGTACTTC. This gives the protein CASRGTSYEQYF.

This clone has only one observation. The chain employs TRBV6-1 and TRBJ2-5; D gene uncertain. The ends were cut back, 1 base at V and 4 bases at J, with 10 bases in the middle. The CDR3 loop spans 14 amino acids. Germline V CDR1 and CDR2: MNHNS, SASEGT. The DNA of the CDR3 is TGTGCCAGCAGTGAAGTTAGGCAGACAGAGACCCAGTACTTC. Translation gives CASSEVRQTETQYF.

A remark on this clone: At the DNA level, this CDR3 is encoded by other sequences in the same sample as well. The CDR3 region is CASSPPGSSYNEQFF. As DNA, the CDR3 is TGTGCCAGCTCACCGCCCGGGAGCTCATACAATGAGCAGTTCTTC. The chain links TRBV18 to TRBJ2-1; D perhaps matches TRBD2 (6 bases). The CDR3 extends over 15 amino acids. V lost 3 bases and J lost 4, with 13 bases in between. Germline CDR1 reads KGHSH; CDR2 reads LQKENI.

The rearrangement joins TRBV9 to TRBJ2-2, with TRBD2 identical over 8 bases. The CDR3 length is 15 residues. V gave up 4 bases and J gave up 3 bases; unmatched junction bases: 5. Germline V gene sequence: CDR1 SGDLS, CDR2 YYNGEE. CDR3: CASSPRGDYTGELFF. CDR3 in DNA: TGTGCCAGCAGCCCGCGGGGGGACTACACCGGGGAGCTGTTTTTT.

The chain employs TRBV2 and TRBJ2-7; possible D gene TRBD1, 6 bases. Germline V gene data show CDR1 as SNHLY and CDR2 as FYNNEI. This CDR3 spans 13 amino acids. Trimming removed 8 bases from V and 0 bases from J, with 11 bases in between. The CDR3 nucleotides read TGTGCCAGCGCATGGGACACCTCCTACGAGCAGTACTTC. Translated, it gives CASAWDTSYEQYF. Using reference TRBV2 and TRBJ2-7 for the parts outside the CDR3, the full variable domain is EPEVTQTPSHQVTQMGQEVILRCVPISNHLYFYWYRQILGQKVEFLVSFYNNEISEKSEIFDDQFSVERPDGSNFTLKIRSTKLEDSAMYFCASAWDTSYEQYFGPGTRLTVT.

The rearrangement links TRBV7-2 to TRBJ2-7; 7 nucleotides line up with TRBD2. The CDR3 is 13 residues long. Germline V gene sequence: CDR1 SGHTA, CDR2 FQGNSA. V was clipped by 0 bases and J by 6 bases; unmatched bases: 2. CDR3 region: CASSLARGSEQYF. In nucleotides, the CDR3 is TGTGCCAGCAGCTTAGCGCGCGGGAGCGAGCAGTACTTC.

The chain couples TRBV9 to TRBJ2-3; 8 bases map to TRBD2. V shed 3 bases, J shed 5 bases, and the junction held 11 bases outside the gene matches. The germline CDR1 and CDR2 sequences are SGDLS and YYNGEE. CDR3 length: 16 amino acids. In DNA, the CDR3 is TGTGCCAGCAGCGAGAGGACCGCCACTAGCGGAGATACGCAGTATTTT. Translated: CASSERTATSGDTQYF.

The rearrangement uses TRBV5-6 and TRBJ1-4; 7 nucleotides agree with TRBD1. This CDR3 region has 15 residues. V gave up 1 base and J gave up 10 bases; unmatched junction bases: 10. Germline V gene sequence: CDR1 SGHDT, CDR2 YYEEEE. The CDR3 region is CASSLRDRATGKLFF. Here the CDR3 DNA reads TGTGCCAGCAGCTTGAGAGACAGGGCGACGGGAAAACTGTTTTTT.

This chain joins TRBV7-8 and TRBJ2-7; 11 bases are shared with TRBD2. V shed 3 bases, J shed 7 bases, and the junction held 8 bases outside the gene matches. The length of the CDR3 is 15 residues. Germline CDR1 is SGHVS and CDR2 is FQNEAQ. The CDR3 DNA reads as TGTGCCAGCAGCTTTAAGGGACTAGCGGCTTTGGAGCAGTACTTC. It translates to CASSFKGLAALEQYF.

This chain connects TRBV19 to TRBJ2-1; D unclear. The CDR3 has 11 amino acids. V was pared by 6 bases and J by 7 bases, with 7 bases between. CDR1 LNHDA and CDR2 SQIVND come from the germline V gene (reference sequence). CDR3 DNA: TGTGCCAGTAGACTTGGTAATGAGCAGTTCTTC. Residues: CASRLGNEQFF.